Described below is a single TCR beta chain sequence and its context. The antigen is not known. One end of the junction fails to match germline, which may point to a read error. The sample is drawn from a study of siplizumab effects on memory and regulatory T cells. Overall study results and limits: Proliferating siplizumab-culture Treg suppressive function went unconfirmed. Naive T cells seemed more diverse than memory cells; they also seemed major alloresponse contributors. A small minority of alloreactive clones were mapped to unstimulated subsets.

In germline, CDR1 is SSHAT, CDR2 FNYEAQ (reference sequence). This CDR3 spans 15 amino acids. The data were produced by immunoSEQ multiplex PCR, yet TCRdb's version contains in-frame clones alone and is incomplete. The table has around 61,000 clones, 95% to 98% seen once. The sequencing input was naive CD8+ T cells sorted from blood. The TCR was taken from a human donor in good health. The V gene is TRBV7-7, the J gene TRBJ2-5, with 10 bases that match TRBD2. CDR3 nucleotide sequence: TGTGCTAGCAGCTTCCGACTAGCGGGCGGTGAGACCCAGTACTTC. It is translated as CASSFRLAGGETQYF.